The entry below describes one T cell receptor (beta chain). Profiling relied on immunoSEQ multiplex PCR, and the TCRdb table lists in-frame clones only, not all of them. This repertoire shows around 71,000 clones, roughly 82% found once; its top ten account for about 3.1%. The sample is drawn from a study of T cell responses to AZD1222 COVID-19 vaccine. CDR3 length: 13 residues. Per the germline V gene, CDR1 is MNHNY and CDR2 is SVGAGI (reference sequence). V was clipped by 5 bases and J by 6 bases; unmatched bases: 4. This chain joins TRBV6-6 and TRBJ2-7, with 10 bases aligning to TRBD1. The starting material was peripheral blood, obtained on day 0 of AZD1222 vaccination. The clonotype comes from an adult in good health. CDR3 region: CASSIGTGVEQYF. The DNA of the CDR3 is TGTGCCAGCAGTATTGGGACAGGGGTCGAGCAGTACTTC.